The 31 T cell receptor beta chains reported below all come from one sample, sequenced in a study of radiotherapy plus CTLA-4 blockade in lung cancer (dated by TCRdb to 2016 to 2019). The library came from the immunoSEQ multiplex PCR assay. TCRdb stores this immuneACCESS table with in-frame sequences only. Part of the clones is absent; in the studies checked, under half of the shortfall reflects unresolved V genes, and no reason is known for the rest. This sample is represented by roughly 98,000 clones; approximately 78% of them were singletons. Clones ranked in the top ten supply roughly 3.5% of the sample. The sample here was peripheral blood, taken from a patient treated with radiotherapy plus ipilimumab. The receptors derive from a human donor with non-small cell lung cancer who had a partial response to radiotherapy plus ipilimumab.

The genes are TRBV28 and TRBJ2-1; a possible D gene is TRBD2 (6 bases). V lost 6 bases to trimming and J lost 6 bases, with 6 bases between them. In germline, CDR1 is MDHEN, CDR2 SYDVKM. The CDR3 runs to 11 residues. DNA for the CDR3: TGTGCCAGCAGACTAGCCAATGAGCAGTTCTTC. This codes for CASRLANEQFF.

This clone was found once. The chain has TRBV10-3 and TRBJ2-2; a weak D match, TRBD1 (5 bases). This CDR3 is 13 amino acids long. Germline V CDR1 and CDR2: ENHRY, SYGVKD. The V and J ends lost 4 bases and 6 bases respectively, with 9 bases between them. The CDR3 protein is CAISGQIAGELFF. The CDR3 bases are TGTGCCATCAGTGGACAGATCGCCGGGGAGCTGTTTTTT.

This chain links TRBV7-8 with TRBJ2-1, with TRBD2 as a possible D gene (6 bases). This CDR3 region has 16 residues. The germline gives CDR1 SGHVS, CDR2 FQNEAQ. V was trimmed by 2 bases and J by 6 bases, leaving 17 bases between them. CDR3 sequence (DNA): TGTGCCAGCAGCTTATCAAGGTTGCGGGGTATCAATGAGCAGTTCTTC. Its translation is CASSLSRLRGINEQFF.

V and J are TRBV21-1 and TRBJ2-3; no DNA check was done on the table's D call, TRBD1. TRBV21-1 has pseudogene status. The CDR3 totals 15 residues. The CDR3 sequence: CASSSPQGVADTQYF. The CDR3 DNA is TGTGCCAGCAGCTCGCCGCAGGGGGTTGCAGATACGCAGTATTTT.

This clone was counted only a few times. The gene calls are TRBV4-2 and TRBJ2-3, with 11 bases identical to TRBD2. The CDR3 length is 17 residues. The ends lost 3 bases at V and 1 base at J; junction bases unmatched: 6. The V gene's germline CDR1 is LGHNA and CDR2 YNFKEQ. This chain's CDR3 is CASSQAPGLAGTDTQYF. CDR3 sequence (DNA): TGTGCCAGCAGCCAGGCTCCGGGACTAGCGGGCACAGATACGCAGTATTTT.

A single count supports this clone. The V and J genes are TRBV18 and TRBJ2-2, with D possibly matching TRBD2 (6 bases). The germline gives CDR1 KGHSH, CDR2 LQKENI. The ends were cut back, 1 base at V and 1 base at J, with 13 bases in the middle. CDR3 length: 17 amino acids. CDR3: CASSPRGTRGNTGELFF. The CDR3 coding sequence is TGTGCCAGCTCACCACGCGGGACTCGGGGGAACACCGGGGAGCTGTTTTTT. Drawing the rest from reference TRBV18 and TRBJ2-2, the complete variable domain is NAGVMQNPRHLVRRRGQEARLRCSPMKGHSHVYWYRQLPEEGLKFMVYLQKENIIDESGMPKERFSAEFPKEGPSILRIQQVVRGDSAAYFCASSPRGTRGNTGELFFGEGSRLTVL.

The J gene is TRBJ1-2, the V gene TRBV9; D perhaps matches TRBD1 (5 bases). The germline gives CDR1 SGDLS, CDR2 YYNGEE. The CDR3 covers 13 residues. Trimming stripped 3 bases from V and 8 bases from J, with 14 bases between. CDR3: CASSGGGAWGYTF. The CDR3 nucleotides are TGTGCCAGCAGCGGTGGCGGGGCATGGGGCTACACCTTC.

The CDR3 region is CATTRAPGTSNEQFF. CDR3 DNA sequence: TGCGCCACCACGCGGGCCCCCGGGACTAGCAATGAGCAGTTCTTC. The chain carries TRBV5-1 and TRBJ2-1, with 8 positions matching TRBD2. The junction had 14 bases not matched to a gene; V was cut back by 9 bases and J by 6 bases. Germline CDR1 is SGHRS and CDR2 is YFSETQ. The CDR3 totals 15 residues. The full variable domain, in which reference TRBV5-1 and TRBJ2-1 provide the parts outside the CDR3, is KAGVTQTPRYLIKTRGQQVTLSCSPISGHRSVSWYQQTPGQGLQFLFEYFSETQRNKGNFPGRFSGRQFSNSRSEMNVSTLELGDSALYLCATTRAPGTSNEQFFGPGTRLTVL.

This clone was seen a few times. This chain connects TRBV7-2 to TRBJ2-1; TRBD2 agrees at 11 bases. There are 15 residues in the CDR3. Trimming took 4 bases from V and 8 from J; bases not matched to a gene: 7. Germline V gene lookup returns CDR1 SGHTA and CDR2 FQGNSA. The chain's CDR3 is CASSWGQLAGDEQFF. CDR3 nucleotides: TGTGCCAGCAGCTGGGGGCAACTAGCGGGAGATGAGCAGTTCTTC.

The sample holds one count of this clone. The rearrangement uses TRBV27 and TRBJ2-7, with a possible D match to TRBD1 (6 bases). Trimming pared 4 bases from V and 7 bases from J, leaving 11 bases between. This CDR3 is built from 12 residues. CDR1 and CDR2 (germline): MNHEY, SMNVEV (reference sequence). CDR3 bases: TGTGCCAGCAGTTACTCAGGGGTGGAGCAGTACTTC. Amino acid sequence: CASSYSGVEQYF.

The chain employs TRBV7-2 and TRBJ1-2, with TRBD1 matching over 8 bases. The germline gives CDR1 SGHTA, CDR2 FQGNSA. The CDR3 is 14 residues long. J was trimmed by 6 bases and V by 0 bases; bases with no gene match: 3. As DNA, the CDR3 is TGTGCCAGCAGCTTAGCCGCAGGGGGCCATGGCTACACCTTC. Protein: CASSLAAGGHGYTF.

The chain couples TRBV5-1 to TRBJ2-7, with a weak D call TRBD1 (7 bases). The germline V gene has CDR1 SGHRS and CDR2 YFSETQ. The V end was cut by 3 bases, the J end by 2 bases, with 12 bases between. This CDR3 contains 14 residues. For the CDR3, the DNA is TGCGCCAGCAGCTATACAGGGGAGGCCTACGAGCAGTACTTC. Translation: CASSYTGEAYEQYF.

The rearrangement joins TRBV4-1 to TRBJ1-2; unclear D gene. The ends were cut back, 2 bases at V and 3 bases at J, with 16 bases in the middle. The germline CDR1 and CDR2 sequences are MGHRA and YSYEKL. This CDR3 has 16 residues. The CDR3 here is CASSQFADRGYYGYTF. The CDR3 DNA follows: TGCGCCAGCAGCCAATTCGCAGACCGAGGATACTATGGCTACACCTTC.

This clone appeared a few times. The chain links TRBV7-3 to TRBJ2-1; possibly TRBD1 for D (6 bases). The CDR3 loop spans 14 amino acids. The V gene's germline CDR1 is SGHTA and CDR2 FQGTGA. V lost 5 bases to trimming and J lost 5 bases, with 13 bases between them. The CDR3 region has the DNA TGTGCCAGCAGCCCGACAGGACAGAACAATGAGCAGTTCTTC. The encoded protein is CASSPTGQNNEQFF.

Here the CDR3 reads CASSFSGGTEAFF. As DNA, the CDR3 is TGTGCCAGCAGCTTCTCAGGGGGGACTGAAGCTTTCTTT. J is TRBJ1-1 and V is TRBV5-4; 7 nucleotides line up with TRBD1. Germline loops: CDR1 SGHNT, CDR2 YYREEE (reference sequence). The V gene end was trimmed by 2 bases and the J gene end by 5 bases; junction bases not matched to a gene: 3. The CDR3 length is 13 residues.

J is TRBJ2-3 and V is TRBV7-2, with D possibly TRBD2 on 6 matching bases. V was pared by 5 bases and J by 3 bases, with 9 bases between. Germline values: CDR1 SGHTA, CDR2 FQGNSA. CDR3 size: 13 residues. CDR3 nucleotides: TGTGCCAGCAGCCATAGCGGAACAGATACGCAGTATTTT. Translated: CASSHSGTDTQYF.

The genes are TRBV5-1 and TRBJ2-5; weak D call: TRBD2 (6 bases). The CDR3 is made up of 13 amino acids. Germline CDR1 is SGHRS and CDR2 is YFSETQ. V was cut by 0 bases and J by 3 bases, with 6 bases left in between. Written as DNA, the CDR3 is TGCGCCAGCAGCTTGGGACTAGAAGAGACCCAGTACTTC. Its translation is CASSLGLEETQYF.

This rearrangement joins TRBV6-5 to TRBJ2-3; TRBD1 agrees at 9 bases. Trimming removed 7 bases from V and 4 bases from J; junction bases left unmatched: 6. This CDR3 spans 14 amino acids. The V gene's germline CDR1 is MNHEY and CDR2 SVGAGI. CDR3 amino acids: CASTPTGGADTQYF. CDR3 DNA sequence: TGTGCCAGCACCCCGACAGGGGGTGCAGATACGCAGTATTTT.

This clone appeared once. The gene calls are TRBV5-1 and TRBJ1-2, with TRBD1 identical over 10 bases. V lost 0 bases, J lost 2 bases, and 4 bases stayed unmatched. The V gene's germline CDR1 is SGHRS and CDR2 YFSETQ. The CDR3 has 16 residues. CDR3 DNA: TGCGCCAGCAGCTTGGCGGGACAGGGGATCAACTATGGCTACACCTTC. Translation: CASSLAGQGINYGYTF.

This sequence joins TRBV28 and TRBJ2-7; D perhaps matches TRBD1 (5 bases). V gave up 5 bases and J gave up 1 base, with 9 bases separating them. Germline V gives CDR1 MDHEN, CDR2 SYDVKM. The CDR3 totals 13 residues. In DNA, the CDR3 is TGTGCCAGCAGTACCGGACATTCCTACGAGCAGTACTTC. Translating gives CASSTGHSYEQYF. The full variable domain, its missing parts supplied by reference TRBV28 and TRBJ2-7, is DVKVTQSSRYLVKRTGEKVFLECVQDMDHENMFWYRQDPGLGLRLIYFSYDVKMKEKGDIPEGYSVSREKKERFSLILESASTNQTSMYLCASSTGHSYEQYFGPGTRLTVT.

The rearrangement links TRBV11-2 to TRBJ2-2; TRBD2 matches 11 bases. Per germline, CDR1 SGHAT and CDR2 FQNNGV. J gave up 1 base and V 4 bases, and 2 bases lay outside the gene matches. This CDR3 is 16 amino acids long. The CDR3: CASSSLAGGNTGELFF. CDR3 bases: TGTGCCAGCAGCTCGCTAGCGGGAGGGAACACCGGGGAGCTGTTTTTT.

The chain is built from TRBV5-6 and TRBJ2-7; 7 positions match TRBD1. Germline trimming cut 0 bases from V and 3 bases from J; bases unmatched to any gene: 6. The CDR3 length is 15 residues. Germline V lookup: CDR1 SGHDT, CDR2 YYEEEE. CDR3 region: CASSLADRTFYEQYF. The CDR3 DNA sequence: TGTGCCAGCAGCTTGGCGGACAGGACTTTCTACGAGCAGTACTTC.

This clone was detected only a few times. The rearrangement joins TRBV6-1 to TRBJ1-5; D is undetermined. The V gene lost 1 base and the J gene lost 5 bases, with 6 bases spanning the gap. This CDR3 has 13 residues. Germline-derived CDR1 and CDR2 are MNHNS and SASEGT. The CDR3 region has the DNA TGTGCCAGCAGTGAAGGAACTTATCAGCCCCAGCATTTT. Translation gives CASSEGTYQPQHF.

This clone has just a few counts. This rearrangement joins TRBV7-9 to TRBJ2-2; weak D call: TRBD2 (5 bases). V was pared by 1 base and J by 0 bases, with 9 bases between. The CDR3 sequence is 16 residues long. Per the germline V gene, CDR1 is SEHNR and CDR2 is FQNEAQ (reference sequence). For the CDR3, the DNA is TGTGCCAGCAGCTTAGTGGGGAGAACGAACACCGGGGAGCTGTTTTTT. As protein: CASSLVGRTNTGELFF.

This chain joins TRBV5-1 and TRBJ2-1, with a possible D match to TRBD1 (5 bases). The CDR3 spans 15 residues. Germline V lookup: CDR1 SGHRS, CDR2 YFSETQ. V was trimmed by 6 bases and J by 7 bases, leaving 20 bases between them. CDR3 protein: CASMLGAGWANEQFF. For the CDR3, the DNA is TGCGCCAGCATGCTCGGCGCAGGGTGGGCTAATGAGCAGTTCTTC.

The chain has TRBV6-1 and TRBJ2-2; no definite D call. The CDR3 has 13 amino acids. Germline CDR1 MNHNS, CDR2 SASEGT. The ends were cut back, 5 bases at V and 6 bases at J, with 10 bases in the middle. The DNA for the CDR3 is TGTGCCAGCAGTCCTCAGATTCCCGGGGAGCTGTTTTTT. Its translation: CASSPQIPGELFF.

The chain carries TRBV4-1 and TRBJ1-1; a weak D match, TRBD1 (5 bases). This CDR3 comprises 14 residues. The V end lost 1 base, the J end lost 4 bases, and 10 bases lay between the germline ends. The germline V gene encodes CDR1 MGHRA and CDR2 YSYEKL. Here the CDR3 DNA reads TGCGCCAGCAGCCAAGGGAGGGGTGGCACTGAAGCTTTCTTT. Amino acids: CASSQGRGGTEAFF.

The chain has TRBV6-1 and TRBJ2-1; D possibly corresponds to TRBD1 (6 bases). The V end was cut by 7 bases, the J end by 9 bases, with 16 bases between. The CDR3 is 13 residues long. The germline CDR1 and CDR2 sequences are MNHNS and SASEGT. As DNA, the CDR3 is TGTGCCAGCATCGGGACATTCCCCGGTGAGCAGTTCTTC. Translated: CASIGTFPGEQFF.

This clone has a handful of counts. The CDR3 is CASSRVDQPQHF. The CDR3 region has the DNA TGTGCCAGCAGCAGGGTAGATCAGCCCCAGCATTTT. This chain connects TRBV2 to TRBJ1-5, with a weak D call TRBD1 (5 bases). The CDR3 contains 12 residues. CDR1 is SNHLY, CDR2 FYNNEI, per germline. V lost 6 bases and J lost 5, with 8 bases in between.

CDR3: CASSQVGVGAKNIQYF. The DNA for the CDR3 is TGCGCCAGCAGCCAAGTTGGAGTGGGAGCCAAAAACATTCAGTACTTC. The V gene is TRBV4-1, the J gene TRBJ2-4; D unresolved. V was pared by 1 base and J by 0 bases, with 10 bases between. CDR1 is MGHRA, CDR2 YSYEKL, per germline. The CDR3 is made up of 16 amino acids.

The V gene is TRBV5-1, the J gene TRBJ2-5, with a weak D call TRBD1 (7 bases). Germline V CDR1 and CDR2: SGHRS, YFSETQ. Trimming removed 4 bases from V and 5 bases from J, with 21 bases in between. This CDR3 region has 16 residues. The chain's CDR3 is CASSETGRTQGETQYF. The CDR3 DNA sequence: TGCGCCAGCAGCGAGACAGGGAGGACACAGGGCGAGACCCAGTACTTC.